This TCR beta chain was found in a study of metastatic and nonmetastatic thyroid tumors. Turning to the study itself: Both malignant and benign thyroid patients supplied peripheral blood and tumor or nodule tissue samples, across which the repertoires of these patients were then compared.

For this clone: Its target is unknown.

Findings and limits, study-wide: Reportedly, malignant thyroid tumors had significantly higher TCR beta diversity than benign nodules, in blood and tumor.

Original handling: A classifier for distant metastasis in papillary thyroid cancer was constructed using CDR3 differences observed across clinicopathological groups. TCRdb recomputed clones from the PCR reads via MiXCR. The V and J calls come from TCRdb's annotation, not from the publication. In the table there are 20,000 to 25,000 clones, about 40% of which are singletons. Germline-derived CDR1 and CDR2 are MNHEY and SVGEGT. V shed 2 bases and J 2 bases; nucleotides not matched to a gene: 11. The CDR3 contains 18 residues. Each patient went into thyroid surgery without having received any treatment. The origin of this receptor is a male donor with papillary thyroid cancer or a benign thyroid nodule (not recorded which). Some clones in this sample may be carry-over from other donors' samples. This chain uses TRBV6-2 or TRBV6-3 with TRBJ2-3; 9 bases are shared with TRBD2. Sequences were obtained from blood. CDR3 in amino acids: CASSYSPTSGADTDTQYF. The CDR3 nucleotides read TGTGCCAGCAGTTACAGCCCGACTAGCGGAGCTGACACAGATACGCAGTATTTT.